One and the same sample provided the 32 T cell receptor beta chains below, sequenced in a study of blood T cells in healthy people across ages. A sample-barcoded 5' primer and a J-beta primer mix were used in a second PCR of roughly 7 to 12 cycles. Via MiXCR, TCRdb re-called the 5' RACE reads, giving one row per CDR3 protein. The data show 1.5 million or so distinct CDR3 sequences, less than 45% seen once. Specimen: blood. Every receptor here comes from a woman under 30 in good health.

The J gene is TRBJ2-7, the V gene TRBV20-1; TRBD2 matches 8 bases. From germline, CDR1 is DFQATT and CDR2 SNEGSKA (reference sequence). The CDR3 is 16 amino acids. The ends lost 4 bases at V and 0 bases at J; junction bases unmatched: 11. CDR3 DNA sequence: TGCAGTGCTACACCTAATCGGGGGGGCCTCTCCTACGAGCAGTACTTC. As protein: CSATPNRGGLSYEQYF.

This clonotype was counted between two and nine times. The chain joins TRBV25-1 to TRBJ1-2; weak D call: TRBD1 (5 bases). The CDR3 is 16 amino acids. Germline CDR1 MGHDK, CDR2 SYGVNS. Deletions cut 3 bases from V and 4 bases from J, with 18 bases between. Written as DNA, the CDR3 is TGTGCCAGCAGTGATAGGGGTCATTTTCGGAGCTATGGCTACACCTTC. Protein product: CASSDRGHFRSYGYTF.

This clonotype was detected a few times. This chain links TRBV5-1 with TRBJ2-3; D might be TRBD1 or TRBD2, each matching 5 bases. The length of the CDR3 is 14 residues. Looked up from germline, CDR1 is SGHRS and CDR2 is YFSETQ. Trimming took 3 bases from V and 1 from J, leaving 9 bases between them. CDR3: CASSSWDRTDTQYF. As DNA, the CDR3 is TGCGCCAGCAGCTCCTGGGACCGCACAGATACGCAGTATTTT.

V and J are TRBV9 and TRBJ2-3; D not resolved. The V gene's germline CDR1 is SGDLS and CDR2 YYNGEE. CDR3 length equals 13 residues. V was pared by 4 bases and J by 7 bases, with 13 bases between. The CDR3 region has the DNA TGTGCCAGCAGCCCGTCGGTTGAGCATACGCAGTATTTT. Residues: CASSPSVEHTQYF.

The genes are TRBV4-3 and TRBJ2-2; a possible D gene is TRBD2 (5 bases). CDR1 and CDR2 from the germline V gene are LGHNA and YSLEER. The CDR3 length is 15 residues. V was pared by 1 base and J by 4 bases, with 10 bases between. The CDR3 spells CASSQVRDRTGELFF. The CDR3 nucleotides are TGCGCCAGCAGCCAAGTCCGGGATCGCACCGGGGAGCTGTTTTTT.

The chain links TRBV6-5 to TRBJ2-5; D may match TRBD1 or TRBD2 (5 bases each). The V gene's germline CDR1 is MNHEY and CDR2 SVGAGI. V shed 5 bases and J shed 11 bases, with 24 bases lying between them. The CDR3 has 15 residues. The CDR3 loop is CASSAIPGEGNEQYF. Written as DNA, the CDR3 is TGTGCCAGCAGTGCCATCCCGGGCGAGGGGAATGAGCAGTACTTC.

The gene calls are TRBV9 and TRBJ2-4; the D gene is possibly TRBD2 (7 bases). This CDR3 is 16 amino acids long. Germline V gene data show CDR1 as SGDLS and CDR2 as YYNGEE. V was pared by 4 bases and J by 3 bases, with 17 bases between. DNA of the CDR3: TGTGCCAGCAGCCCTAGTGGGGGGGCCCTCAAAAACATTCAGTACTTC. It translates to CASSPSGGALKNIQYF. Together with reference TRBV9 and TRBJ2-4, the CDR3 gives the full variable domain: DSGVTQTPKHLITATGQRVTLRCSPRSGDLSVYWYQQSLDQGLQFLIQYYNGEERAKGNILERFSAQQFPDLHSELNLSSLELGDSALYFCASSPSGGALKNIQYFGAGTRLSVL.

The V and J genes are TRBV5-1 and TRBJ2-1; 12 positions agree with TRBD2. Germline assignment: CDR1 SGHRS and CDR2 YFSETQ. This CDR3 is built from 16 residues. Trimming removed 0 bases from V and 8 bases from J; junction bases left unmatched: 6. The CDR3 nucleotides are TGCGCCAGCAGCTTGGATCCTAGCGGGGGGGCAGATGAGCAGTTCTTC. This gives the protein CASSLDPSGGADEQFF.

On this clonotype: One junction end disagrees with the germline gene, perhaps due to a read error. The V and J genes are TRBV12-3 or TRBV12-4 and TRBJ2-3; D remains ambiguous. This CDR3 is built from 14 residues. CDR3 DNA: TGTGCCAGCAGCCTCGCGGTGAGCACAGATATGCAGTATTTT. Encoded protein: CASSLAVSTDMQYF.

The V gene is TRBV20-1, the J gene TRBJ2-5; no clear D. This CDR3 is built from 15 residues. CDR1 is DFQATT, CDR2 SNEGSKA, per germline (reference sequence). CDR3 coding DNA: TGCATTGCCCCACGGGCGGACCTTCAACAAGAGACCCAGTACTTC. This codes for CIAPRADLQQETQYF.

This chain uses TRBV7-2 with TRBJ2-7, with 9 bases lining up with TRBD2. Germline V gives CDR1 SGHTA, CDR2 FQGNSA. V was pared by 6 bases and J by 2 bases, with 11 bases of the junction left unmatched. The CDR3 is made up of 16 amino acids. In nucleotides, the CDR3 is TGTGCCAGCAGTCATAACGCGGGGGGGCGAACCTACGAGCAGTACTTC. Translated: CASSHNAGGRTYEQYF.

Note on this clonotype: One junction end disagrees with the germline gene, perhaps due to a read error. This chain joins TRBV5-1 and TRBJ2-3; the match to TRBD2 covers 7 bases. This CDR3 comprises 16 residues. Germline lookup yields CDR1 SGHRS and CDR2 YFSETQ. The CDR3 nucleotides read TGCGCCAGCAGCCTGAAGCGGGGCGTGATCACAGATATGCAGTATTTT. This codes for CASSLKRGVITDMQYF.

The CDR3 loop is CASSFSTGGYNEQFF. In DNA, the CDR3 is TGTGCCAGCAGCTTCTCCACAGGGGGTTACAATGAGCAGTTCTTC. The chain recombines TRBV7-2 with TRBJ2-1; 8 nucleotides match TRBD1. CDR1 and CDR2 from the germline V gene are SGHTA and FQGNSA. This CDR3 is built from 15 residues. V dropped 3 bases and J dropped 4; count of bases not matched to a gene: 5.

The rearrangement joins TRBV4-1 to TRBJ2-7, with D perhaps TRBD1 or TRBD2 (5 bases each). The ends were cut back, 0 bases at V and 10 bases at J, with 19 bases in the middle. Germline CDR1 is MGHRA and CDR2 is YSYEKL. The CDR3 loop spans 15 amino acids. Here the CDR3 reads CASSQEGTKGRAQYF. DNA of the CDR3: TGCGCCAGCAGCCAAGAGGGGACCAAAGGAAGGGCCCAGTACTTC.

V and J are TRBV3-1 and TRBJ2-1; D unclear. Germline CDR1 LGHDT, CDR2 YNNKEL (reference sequence). The CDR3 length is 15 residues. Deletions cut 4 bases from V and 5 bases from J, with 15 bases between. The CDR3 sequence: CASSRLAERNNEQFF. The CDR3 DNA reads TGTGCCAGCAGCCGCCTCGCGGAGAGGAACAATGAGCAGTTCTTC.

This clonotype is a singleton in its sample. The chain recombines TRBV6-5 with TRBJ2-1; the match to TRBD2 covers 8 bases. V lost 1 base, J lost 7 bases, and 6 bases stayed unmatched. The CDR3 is made up of 15 amino acids. Germline CDR1 is MNHEY and CDR2 is SVGAGI. The CDR3 loop reads CASSYWVAGQNEQFF. The CDR3 DNA sequence: TGTGCCAGCAGTTACTGGGTAGCGGGGCAGAATGAGCAGTTCTTC.

The table lists this clonotype with a count of one. V is TRBV4-3 and J is TRBJ2-7; TRBD1 might be the D (5 bases). V was trimmed by 1 base and J by 9 bases, leaving 16 bases between them. CDR3 length: 14 amino acids. Germline V gives CDR1 LGHNA, CDR2 YSLEER. The CDR3 bases are TGCGCCAGCAGCCAAGCCAGGGATCTTCCCGGGCAGTACTTC. Protein: CASSQARDLPGQYF.

V is TRBV15 and J is TRBJ2-1; D might be TRBD2 (5 bases). This CDR3 is 17 amino acids long. Deletions cut 1 base from V and 0 bases from J, with 13 bases between. The germline V gene encodes CDR1 LNHNV and CDR2 YYDKDF (reference sequence). The DNA of the CDR3 is TGTGCCACCAGCAGAGGATGGACTCACAGCTCCTACAATGAGCAGTTCTTC. Translated, it gives CATSRGWTHSSYNEQFF.

The V call is TRBV2, the J call TRBJ2-7; 10 nucleotides align to TRBD2. Germline lookup yields CDR1 SNHLY and CDR2 FYNNEI. V lost 6 bases, J lost 7 bases, and 12 bases stayed unmatched. The CDR3 consists of 15 residues. The CDR3 bases are TGTGCCAGCAGCGGGACTAGCGCTCCATACAATGAGCAGTACTTC. Its translation: CASSGTSAPYNEQYF.

V gene TRBV7-3 combines with J gene TRBJ1-5; TRBD1 matches at 7 bases. The CDR3 has 16 residues. Germline CDR1 reads SGHTA; CDR2 reads FQGTGA. J gave up 3 bases and V 2 bases, and 7 bases lay outside the gene matches. This CDR3 reads CASSLPPTGSNQPQHF. For the CDR3, the DNA is TGTGCCAGCAGCTTACCCCCGACAGGGTCCAATCAGCCCCAGCATTTT.

The chain employs TRBV20-1 and TRBJ2-5; 12 bases map to TRBD2. Germline V gene lookup returns CDR1 DFQATT and CDR2 SNEGSKA (reference sequence). After removal of 1 base from V and 11 bases from J, the junction contained 17 bases not matched to a gene. The CDR3 length is 17 residues. CDR3 in amino acids: CSARAPSGGAEYNEQYF. CDR3 nucleotides: TGCAGTGCTAGAGCGCCTAGCGGGGGGGCCGAATACAATGAGCAGTACTTC.

In its sample, this clonotype was seen a few times. The chain combines TRBV6-5 with TRBJ1-1; 7 bases map to TRBD1. Germline trimming cut 5 bases from V and 4 bases from J; bases unmatched to any gene: 7. This CDR3 spans 14 amino acids. CDR1 and CDR2 from the germline V gene are MNHEY and SVGAGI. CDR3 loop: CASSTQGGGTEAFF. As DNA, the CDR3 is TGTGCCAGCAGTACCCAGGGGGGAGGCACTGAAGCTTTCTTT.

This clonotype appeared once. V is TRBV6-2 or TRBV6-3 and J is TRBJ2-3; maybe TRBD2 (5 bases). Trimming left V 7 bases short and J 6 bases short, with 20 bases between. Germline CDR1 and CDR2: MNHEY and SVGEGT. This CDR3 region has 15 residues. The CDR3 region is CASNLCGPREDTQYF. CDR3 sequence (DNA): TGTGCCAGCAACCTTTGCGGGCCAAGAGAGGATACGCAGTATTTT.

The sample holds a few counts of this clonotype. The genes are TRBV10-3 and TRBJ1-1, with 8 nucleotides matching TRBD1. The CDR3 is 15 amino acids. CDR1 is ENHRY and CDR2 is SYGVKD in the germline V gene. V gave up 2 bases and J gave up 2 bases; unmatched junction bases: 4. The CDR3 DNA sequence: TGTGCCATCAGTGAGCCGGGACAGGTAAACACTGAAGCTTTCTTT. Translation gives CAISEPGQVNTEAFF.

V and J are TRBV9 and TRBJ2-3, with a tentative D call TRBD2 (5 bases). The V end lost 0 bases, the J end lost 1 base, and 12 bases lay between the germline ends. The CDR3 spans 16 residues. The germline CDR1 and CDR2 sequences are SGDLS and YYNGEE. The CDR3 bases are TGTGCCAGCAGCGTAGAGGGCAGGCGGGGCACAGATACGCAGTATTTT. Translated, it gives CASSVEGRRGTDTQYF.

In DNA, the CDR3 is TGTGCCAGCAGTGGATTGACGGGACAGGTCTACAATGAGCAGTTCTTC. Amino acid sequence: CASSGLTGQVYNEQFF. The V gene is TRBV6-1, the J gene TRBJ2-1, with 8 bases identical to TRBD1. Losses at the gene ends were 4 bases for V and 3 bases for J; bases not matched to a gene: 8. The CDR3 has 16 residues. CDR1 and CDR2 from the germline V gene are MNHNS and SASEGT.

This rearrangement joins TRBV12-3 or TRBV12-4 to TRBJ1-3; D may be TRBD1 (6 bases). Trimming took 1 base from V and 1 from J, leaving 11 bases between them. The length of the CDR3 is 16 residues. The CDR3 DNA reads as TGTGCCAGCAGTTTAGGGACAGCTGGATCTGGAAACACCATATATTTT. Its protein product is CASSLGTAGSGNTIYF.

This rearrangement joins TRBV5-1 to TRBJ2-5; TRBD2 matches at 10 bases. Germline V gene sequence: CDR1 SGHRS, CDR2 YFSETQ. V gave up 3 bases and J gave up 5 bases; unmatched junction bases: 10. The CDR3 totals 16 residues. CDR3 sequence reads: CASSSFTSGAGETQYF. CDR3 nucleotides: TGCGCCAGCAGCTCTTTTACTAGCGGGGCCGGGGAGACCCAGTACTTC.

Concerning this clonotype: An end of the junction does not agree with germline; a read error may underlie this. The chain uses TRBV7-7 and TRBJ1-4; D is perhaps TRBD1 (6 bases). Germline V gene lookup returns CDR1 SSHAT and CDR2 FNYEAQ (reference sequence). The CDR3 is made up of 14 amino acids. Here the CDR3 DNA reads TGTGCTAGCAGCCCAGGGACATCGCAGGAAAACCTGTTTTTT. It codes for CASSPGTSQENLFF.

The genes are TRBV9 and TRBJ1-1; unclear D gene. The V end was cut by 4 bases, the J end by 0 bases, with 16 bases between. The length of the CDR3 is 16 residues. Germline lookup yields CDR1 SGDLS and CDR2 YYNGEE. CDR3 residues: CASSTGPTSMNTEAFF. Here the CDR3 DNA reads TGTGCCAGCAGCACCGGACCGACTTCTATGAACACTGAAGCTTTCTTT.

The V and J genes are TRBV7-9 and TRBJ2-6; no firm D call. Germline V gene lookup returns CDR1 SEHNR and CDR2 FQNEAQ (reference sequence). V gave up 1 base and J gave up 1 base, with 5 bases separating them. The CDR3 loop spans 15 amino acids. This CDR3 is CASSLDMSGANVLTF. Here the CDR3 DNA reads TGTGCCAGCAGCTTAGATATGTCTGGGGCCAACGTCCTGACTTTC.

The chain employs TRBV27 and TRBJ2-1, with TRBD2 identical over 10 bases. Germline CDR1 MNHEY, CDR2 SMNVEV (reference sequence). The ends lost 2 bases at V and 7 bases at J; junction bases unmatched: 14. The CDR3 sequence is 18 residues long. The CDR3 loop is CASSLRNELAGEYNEQFF. Here the CDR3 DNA reads TGTGCCAGCAGTTTAAGAAATGAGCTAGCGGGAGAATATAATGAGCAGTTCTTC.